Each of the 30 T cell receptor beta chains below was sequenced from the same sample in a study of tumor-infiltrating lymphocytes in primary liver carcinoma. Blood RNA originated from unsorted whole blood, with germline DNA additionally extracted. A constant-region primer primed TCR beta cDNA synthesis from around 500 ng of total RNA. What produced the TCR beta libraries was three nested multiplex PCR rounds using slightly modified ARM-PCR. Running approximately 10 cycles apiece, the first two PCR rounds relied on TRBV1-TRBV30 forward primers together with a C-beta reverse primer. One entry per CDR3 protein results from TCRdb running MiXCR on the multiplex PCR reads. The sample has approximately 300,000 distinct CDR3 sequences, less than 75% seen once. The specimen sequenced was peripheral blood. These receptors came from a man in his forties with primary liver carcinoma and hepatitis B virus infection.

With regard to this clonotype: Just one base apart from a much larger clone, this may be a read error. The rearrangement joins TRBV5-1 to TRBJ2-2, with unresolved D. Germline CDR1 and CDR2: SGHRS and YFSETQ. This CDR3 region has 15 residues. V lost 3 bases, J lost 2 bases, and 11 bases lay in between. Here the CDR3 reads CASSSPSRNTGELFF. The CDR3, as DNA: TGCGCCAGCAGCTCGCCTTCGCGAAACACCGGGGAGCTGTTTTTT.

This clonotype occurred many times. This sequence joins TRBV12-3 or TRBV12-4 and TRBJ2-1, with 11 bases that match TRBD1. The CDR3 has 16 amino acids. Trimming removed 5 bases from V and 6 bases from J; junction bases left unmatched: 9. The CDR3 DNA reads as TGTGCCAGCAGTCGCCAGGCGGGACAGGGGGGCAATGAGCAGTTCTTC. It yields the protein CASSRQAGQGGNEQFF.

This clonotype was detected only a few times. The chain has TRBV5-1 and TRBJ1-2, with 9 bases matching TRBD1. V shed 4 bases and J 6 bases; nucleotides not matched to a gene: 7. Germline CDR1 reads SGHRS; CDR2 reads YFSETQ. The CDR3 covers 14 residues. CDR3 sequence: CASSNEWTGDGYTF. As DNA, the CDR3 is TGCGCCAGCAGCAACGAATGGACAGGGGATGGCTACACCTTC.

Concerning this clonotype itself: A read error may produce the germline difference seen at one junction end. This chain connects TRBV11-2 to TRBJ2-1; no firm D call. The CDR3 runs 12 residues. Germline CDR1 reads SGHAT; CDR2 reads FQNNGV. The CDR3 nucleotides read TGTGCCAGCAACTCCTTAAGCAATGAGCAGCTCTTC. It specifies CASNSLSNEQLF.

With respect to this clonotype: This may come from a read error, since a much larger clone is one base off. As DNA, the CDR3 is TGTGCCAGCAGACTTATGGGCTGGGGCTCAGATACGCAGTATTTT. It yields the protein CASRLMGWGSDTQYF. The rearrangement joins TRBV6-5 to TRBJ2-3; possibly TRBD1 for D (5 bases). V was trimmed by 6 bases and J by 4 bases, leaving 17 bases between them. Germline loops: CDR1 MNHEY, CDR2 SVGAGI. The CDR3 is 15 residues long.

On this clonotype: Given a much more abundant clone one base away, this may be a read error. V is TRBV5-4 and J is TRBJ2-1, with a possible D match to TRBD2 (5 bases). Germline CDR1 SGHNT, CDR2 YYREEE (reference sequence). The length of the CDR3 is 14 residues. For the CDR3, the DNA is TGTGCCAGCAGCCCGAGGGAAGGGTACAATGAGCGGTTCTTC. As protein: CASSPREGYNERFF.

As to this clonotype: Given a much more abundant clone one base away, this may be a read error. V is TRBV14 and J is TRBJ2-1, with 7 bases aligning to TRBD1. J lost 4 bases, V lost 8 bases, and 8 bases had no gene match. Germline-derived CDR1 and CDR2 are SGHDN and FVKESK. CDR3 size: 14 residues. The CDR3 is CASGRDSTYNEQFF. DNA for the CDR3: TGTGCCAGCGGCCGGGACAGCACATACAATGAGCAGTTCTTC.

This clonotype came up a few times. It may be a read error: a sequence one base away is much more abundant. The CDR3 sequence is CASSLLASHEQYF. Written as DNA, the CDR3 is TGTGCCAGCAGCCTACTAGCGAGCCACGAGCAGTACTTC. This chain uses TRBV12-3 or TRBV12-4 with TRBJ2-7, with 7 nucleotides matching TRBD2. The junction had 7 bases not matched to a gene; V was cut back by 6 bases and J by 5 bases. CDR3 size: 13 residues.

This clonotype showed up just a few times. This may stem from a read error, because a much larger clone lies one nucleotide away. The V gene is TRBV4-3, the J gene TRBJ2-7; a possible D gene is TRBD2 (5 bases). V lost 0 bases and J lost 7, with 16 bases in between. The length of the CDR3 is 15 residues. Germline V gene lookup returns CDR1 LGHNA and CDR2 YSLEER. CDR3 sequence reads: CASSQDLGSLGEQYF. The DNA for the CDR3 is TGCGCCAGCAGCCAAGATCTGGGGAGCCTAGGGGAGCAGTACTTC.

The CDR3 DNA reads as TGTGCCAGCAGCTTGGGGCTAGCGGGATCCCACTATGAGCAGTTCTTC. It yields the protein CASSLGLAGSHYEQFF. This sequence joins TRBV5-6 and TRBJ2-5, with 9 nucleotides matching TRBD2. The end of the DNA aligns better with TRBJ2-1, so the J call may be wrong. The V gene's germline CDR1 is SGHDT and CDR2 YYEEEE. This CDR3 has 16 residues.

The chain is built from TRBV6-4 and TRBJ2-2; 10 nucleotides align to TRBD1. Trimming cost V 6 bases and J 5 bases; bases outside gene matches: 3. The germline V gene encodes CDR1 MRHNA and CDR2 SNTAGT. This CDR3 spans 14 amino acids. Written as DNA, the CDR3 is TGTGCCAGCAGGAGGACAGGGGGAACCGGGGAGCTGTTTTTT. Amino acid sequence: CASRRTGGTGELFF.

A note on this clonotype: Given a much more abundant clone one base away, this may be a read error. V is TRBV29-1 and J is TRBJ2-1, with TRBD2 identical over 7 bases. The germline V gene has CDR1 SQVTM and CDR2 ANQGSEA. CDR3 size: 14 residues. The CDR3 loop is CSVDRAGTYNGQFF. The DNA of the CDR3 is TGCAGCGTTGATCGAGCGGGGACCTACAATGGGCAGTTCTTC.

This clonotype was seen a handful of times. The CDR3 DNA reads TGTGCCAGCAGTGTGGTAGCGGGAAATGAGCAGTTCTTC. Amino acids: CASSVVAGNEQFF. The chain joins TRBV25-1 to TRBJ2-1; 8 bases map to TRBD2. The junction had 3 bases not matched to a gene; V was cut back by 4 bases and J by 7 bases. The germline CDR1 and CDR2 sequences are MGHDK and SYGVNS. The CDR3 contains 13 residues.

The CDR3 coding sequence is TGTGCTAGGAGGGACCCCGGGGAGCTGTTTTTT. This sequence encodes CARRDPGELFF. V usage is TRBV30 and J usage is TRBJ2-2; a weak D match, TRBD2 (6 bases). The CDR3 has 11 residues. Germline CDR1 GTSNPN, CDR2 SVGIG (reference sequence).

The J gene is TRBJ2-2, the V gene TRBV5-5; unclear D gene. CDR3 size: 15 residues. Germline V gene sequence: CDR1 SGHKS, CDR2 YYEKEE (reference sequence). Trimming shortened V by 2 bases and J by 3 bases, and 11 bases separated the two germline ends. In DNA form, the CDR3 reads TGTGCCAGCAGCTTATTAGAGTTGTACACCGGGGAGCTGTTTTTT. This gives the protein CASSLLELYTGELFF.

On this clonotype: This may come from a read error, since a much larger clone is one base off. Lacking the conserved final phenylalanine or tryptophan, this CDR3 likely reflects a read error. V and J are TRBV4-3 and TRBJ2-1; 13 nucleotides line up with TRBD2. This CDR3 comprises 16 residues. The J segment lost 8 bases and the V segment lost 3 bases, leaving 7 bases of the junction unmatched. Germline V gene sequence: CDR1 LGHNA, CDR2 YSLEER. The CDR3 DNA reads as TGCGCCAGCAGCCAGGGACTAGCGGGAAAATTAGATGAGCAGTTCCTC. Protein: CASSQGLAGKLDEQFL.

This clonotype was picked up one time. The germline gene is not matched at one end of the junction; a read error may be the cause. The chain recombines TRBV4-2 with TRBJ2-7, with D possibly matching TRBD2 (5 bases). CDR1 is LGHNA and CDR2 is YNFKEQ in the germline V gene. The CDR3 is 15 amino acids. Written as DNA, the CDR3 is TGTGCCATCAGCCTAGGCCCAGGAGGTCTTGACGAGCAGTACTTC. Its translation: CAISLGPGGLDEQYF.

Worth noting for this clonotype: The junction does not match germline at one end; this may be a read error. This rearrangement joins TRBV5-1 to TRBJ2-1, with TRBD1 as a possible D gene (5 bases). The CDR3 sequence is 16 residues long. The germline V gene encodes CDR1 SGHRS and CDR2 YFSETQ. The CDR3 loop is CASSLEGRSSYNERFF. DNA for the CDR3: TGCGCCAGCAGCTTGGAGGGGCGGTCCTCCTACAATGAGCGGTTCTTC. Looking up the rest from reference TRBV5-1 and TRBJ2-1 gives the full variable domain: KAGVTQTPRYLIKTRGQQVTLSCSPISGHRSVSWYQQTPGQGLQFLFEYFSETQRNKGNFPGRFSGRQFSNSRSEMNVSTLELGDSALYLCASSLEGRSSYNERFFGPGTRLTVL.

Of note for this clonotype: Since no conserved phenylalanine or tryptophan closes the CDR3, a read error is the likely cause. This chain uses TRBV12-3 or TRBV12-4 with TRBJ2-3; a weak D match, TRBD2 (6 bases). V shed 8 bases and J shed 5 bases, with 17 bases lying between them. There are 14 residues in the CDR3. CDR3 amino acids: CASGRLARIDTQYL. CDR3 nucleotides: TGTGCCAGCGGGAGGCTTGCTCGCATAGATACGCAGTATCTT.

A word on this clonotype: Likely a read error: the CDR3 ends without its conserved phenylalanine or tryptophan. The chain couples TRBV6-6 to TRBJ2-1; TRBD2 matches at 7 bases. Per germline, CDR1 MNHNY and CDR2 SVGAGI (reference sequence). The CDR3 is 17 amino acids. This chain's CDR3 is CANSYSYLGGGVNEQFS. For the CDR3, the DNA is TGTGCCAACAGTTACTCTTATCTCGGCGGGGGAGTAAATGAGCAGTTCTCC.

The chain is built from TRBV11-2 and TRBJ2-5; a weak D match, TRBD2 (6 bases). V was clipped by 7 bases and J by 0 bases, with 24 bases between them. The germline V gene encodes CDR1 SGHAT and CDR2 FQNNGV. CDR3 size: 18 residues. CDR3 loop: CASTIGGASASYQETQYF. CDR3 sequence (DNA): TGTGCCAGCACCATAGGCGGGGCGTCAGCGTCGTACCAAGAGACCCAGTACTTC.

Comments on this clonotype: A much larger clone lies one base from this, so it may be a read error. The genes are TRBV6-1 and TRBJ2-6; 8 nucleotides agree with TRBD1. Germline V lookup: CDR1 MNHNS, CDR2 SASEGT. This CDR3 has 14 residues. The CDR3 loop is CASRDRAGANILTF. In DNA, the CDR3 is TGTGCCAGCAGGGACAGGGCCGGGGCCAACATCCTGACTTTC.

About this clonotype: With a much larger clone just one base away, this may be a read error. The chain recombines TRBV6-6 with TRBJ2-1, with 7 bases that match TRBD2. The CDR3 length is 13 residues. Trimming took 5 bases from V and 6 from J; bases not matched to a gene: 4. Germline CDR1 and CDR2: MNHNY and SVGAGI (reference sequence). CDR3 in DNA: TGTGCCAGCAGTGGACTAGTGGCCAATGAGCAGTTCTTC. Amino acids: CASSGLVANEQFF.

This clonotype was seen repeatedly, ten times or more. The CDR3 nucleotides read TGTGCCAGCAGGTGGACAGTGGTTGTGAACGAGCAGTACTTC. This translates into CASRWTVVVNEQYF. V and J are TRBV6-1 and TRBJ2-7; possible D gene TRBD1, 6 bases. Trimming removed 6 bases from V and 5 bases from J, with 17 bases in between. Germline values: CDR1 MNHNS, CDR2 SASEGT. This CDR3 region has 14 residues.

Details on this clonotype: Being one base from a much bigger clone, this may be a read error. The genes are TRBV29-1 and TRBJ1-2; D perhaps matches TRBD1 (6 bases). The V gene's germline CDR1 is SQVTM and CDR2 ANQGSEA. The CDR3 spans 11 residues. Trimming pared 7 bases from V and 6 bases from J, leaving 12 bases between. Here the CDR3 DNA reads TGCAGCGGCACGGGGGGCGATGGCTACACCTTC. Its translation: CSGTGGDGYTF.

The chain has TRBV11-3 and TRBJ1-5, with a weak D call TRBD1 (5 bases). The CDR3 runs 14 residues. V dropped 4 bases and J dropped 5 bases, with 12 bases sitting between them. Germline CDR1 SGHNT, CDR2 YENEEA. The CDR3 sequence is CASSSPTGDQPQHF. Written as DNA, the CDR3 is TGTGCCAGCAGCTCCCCGACGGGGGATCAGCCCCAGCATTTT.

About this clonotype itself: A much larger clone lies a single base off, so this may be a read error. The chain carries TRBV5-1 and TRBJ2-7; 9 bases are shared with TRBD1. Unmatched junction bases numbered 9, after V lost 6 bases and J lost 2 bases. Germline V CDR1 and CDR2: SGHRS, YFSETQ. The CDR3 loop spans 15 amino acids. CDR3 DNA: TGCGCCAGCAACGGTGACAGGGGGTTTGCCTACGAGCAGTACTTC. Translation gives CASNGDRGFAYEQYF.

CDR3 sequence (DNA): TGCGCCAGCAGCTGGCGGACTAGCGAAGATACGCAGTATTTT. Protein: CASSWRTSEDTQYF. The V gene is TRBV5-1, the J gene TRBJ2-3; 9 positions match TRBD2. CDR1 is SGHRS and CDR2 is YFSETQ in the germline V gene. V lost 3 bases and J lost 5; bases outside the gene matches: 4. This CDR3 region has 14 residues. Complete variable domain (other parts from reference TRBV5-1 and TRBJ2-3): KAGVTQTPRYLIKTRGQQVTLSCSPISGHRSVSWYQQTPGQGLQFLFEYFSETQRNKGNFPGRFSGRQFSNSRSEMNVSTLELGDSALYLCASSWRTSEDTQYFGPGTRLTVL.

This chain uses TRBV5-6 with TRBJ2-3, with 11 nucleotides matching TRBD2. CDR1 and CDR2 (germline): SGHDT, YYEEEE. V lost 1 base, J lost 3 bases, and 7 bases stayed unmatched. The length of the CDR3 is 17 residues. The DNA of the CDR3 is TGTGCCAGCAGCTTGACTACTAGCGGGAGTAGAACAGATACGCAGTATTTT. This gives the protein CASSLTTSGSRTDTQYF.

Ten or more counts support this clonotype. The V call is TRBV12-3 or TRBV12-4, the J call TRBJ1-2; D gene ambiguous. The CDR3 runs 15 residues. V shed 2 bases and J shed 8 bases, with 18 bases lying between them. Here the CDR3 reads CASSLSAGVRRGYTF. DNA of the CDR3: TGTGCCAGCAGTTTATCCGCGGGAGTCCGCAGGGGCTACACCTTC.